This section outlines one TCR beta chain sequence together with its context. The antigen remains undetermined. The V end was cut by 4 bases, the J end by 5 bases, with 16 bases between. The CDR3 is 14 amino acids. CDR1 is SQVTM and CDR2 is ANQGSEA in the germline V gene. Assay used: immunoSEQ multiplex PCR; TCRdb lists only in-frame clones, some missing. The sample shows approximately 110,000 clones, 85% to 95% of them seen only once. The record originates from a study of T cell repertoires and HLA-DP antigens. On the study more broadly: Average DNA input: roughly 0.2 ug for CD137+CD4+ sorts, 900 to 1,500 ng pre-culture.

Sequenced input: CD4+ T cells from PBMCs. The chain employs TRBV29-1 and TRBJ2-3, with D unresolved. The receptor's source is a woman between 18 and 30 years old in good health and CMV-seronegative. The CDR3 sequence is CSVGGLVAVDTQYF. The CDR3 coding sequence is TGCAGCGTTGGGGGTTTGGTAGCAGTAGATACGCAGTATTTT.